One and the same sample provided the 27 T cell receptor beta chains below, sequenced in a study of identical twins. TCRdb reanalysed the 5' RACE reads using MiXCR and keeps one entry per CDR3 protein. The sample yields over 600,000 distinct CDR3 sequences, 21% seen once. This sample also appeared in a second study, on T cells expressing NK-cell markers.

The specimen sequenced was PBMCs. Source of these receptors: a woman aged 18-29 years in good health.

This clonotype was counted ten times or more. CDR3 sequence: CSARRGLAGSYEQYF. The CDR3 nucleotides read TGCAGTGCGCGAAGGGGACTAGCGGGAAGCTACGAGCAGTACTTC. The chain joins TRBV20-1 to TRBJ2-7; 13 nucleotides agree with TRBD2. Trimming removed 6 bases from V and 3 bases from J; junction bases left unmatched: 8. Germline lookup yields CDR1 DFQATT and CDR2 SNEGSKA (reference sequence). The CDR3 is 15 amino acids.

This clonotype was counted at least ten times. The V gene is TRBV3-1, the J gene TRBJ2-1; D not certain. V lost 0 bases and J lost 0, with 9 bases in between. From germline, CDR1 is LGHDT and CDR2 YNNKEL (reference sequence). The CDR3 has 16 residues. The CDR3 sequence is CASSQEIALSYNEQFF. CDR3 DNA: TGTGCCAGCAGCCAAGAGATAGCCCTCTCCTACAATGAGCAGTTCTTC.

The table lists this clonotype with a few counts. J is TRBJ2-3 and V is TRBV7-2, with D tentatively TRBD2 (6 bases). V was trimmed by 1 base and J by 4 bases, leaving 12 bases between them. The CDR3 runs to 15 residues. Germline V gene lookup returns CDR1 SGHTA and CDR2 FQGNSA. This CDR3 is CASSLGVGSADTQYF. CDR3 DNA sequence: TGTGCCAGCAGCTTAGGTGTCGGGAGCGCAGATACGCAGTATTTT.

There are a few counts of this clonotype. The CDR3 DNA sequence: TGTGCCAGCAGCTTACTGTCGAGGGGCGAGCAGTACTTC. It specifies CASSLLSRGEQYF. The rearrangement joins TRBV7-2 to TRBJ2-7; either TRBD1 or TRBD2 may fit D (5 bases each). Trimming took off 2 bases at V and 6 bases at J, with 11 bases between the two ends. In germline, CDR1 is SGHTA, CDR2 FQGNSA. The CDR3 length is 13 residues.

This clonotype has only a few counts. At one boundary the junction diverges from the germline segment, which might be a read error. J is TRBJ2-3 and V is TRBV5-1, with 8 bases that match TRBD1. This CDR3 has 13 amino acids. Looked up from germline, CDR1 is SGHRS and CDR2 is YFSETQ. The chain's CDR3 is CASSLAGTGTQYF. In DNA, the CDR3 is TGCGCCAGCAGCTTGGCCGGGACAGGTACGCAGTATTTT.

The chain links TRBV5-1 to TRBJ2-7, with D perhaps TRBD1 or TRBD2 (5 bases each). Germline V gene lookup returns CDR1 SGHRS and CDR2 YFSETQ. The CDR3 contains 15 residues. V lost 1 base to trimming and J lost 3 bases, with 14 bases between them. The CDR3 spells CASSLSTGPYYEQYF. The CDR3, as DNA: TGCGCCAGCAGCTTGTCTACGGGACCGTACTACGAGCAGTACTTC.

This clonotype appeared a few times. The chain has TRBV29-1 and TRBJ2-1; D is possibly TRBD2 (6 bases). Germline values: CDR1 SQVTM, CDR2 ANQGSEA. This CDR3 spans 13 amino acids. The CDR3 DNA is TGCAGTGGAGGGAGAAGCTCCTACAATGAGCAGTTCTTC. It translates to CSGGRSSYNEQFF.

This clonotype was observed a handful of times. The chain uses TRBV18 and TRBJ2-1; 9 bases match TRBD2. The germline CDR1 and CDR2 sequences are KGHSH and LQKENI. The junction had 7 bases not matched to a gene; V was cut back by 3 bases and J by 7 bases. The CDR3 covers 15 residues. The CDR3, as DNA: TGTGCCAGCTCACCCGCGGGACTAGCAAGTAATGAGCAGTTCTTC. Translating it yields CASSPAGLASNEQFF. The variable domain in full, completed from reference TRBV18 and TRBJ2-1, reads NAGVMQNPRHLVRRRGQEARLRCSPMKGHSHVYWYRQLPEEGLKFMVYLQKENIIDESGMPKERFSAEFPKEGPSILRIQQVVRGDSAAYFCASSPAGLASNEQFFGPGTRLTVL.

This clonotype has a handful of counts. This rearrangement joins TRBV20-1 to TRBJ2-1; 7 nucleotides line up with TRBD1. The CDR3 loop spans 13 amino acids. Germline V lookup: CDR1 DFQATT, CDR2 SNEGSKA (reference sequence). Trimming took 5 bases from V and 8 from J; bases not matched to a gene: 9. As DNA, the CDR3 is TGCAGTGCTCCAGGACAGGCGGAAGATGAGCAGTTCTTC. Translated, it gives CSAPGQAEDEQFF.

The chain joins TRBV21-1 to TRBJ2-7; the table's TRBD2 call for D was not verified on the DNA. TRBV21-1 is a known pseudogene. The CDR3 extends over 14 amino acids. CDR3 coding DNA: TGTGCCAGCAGCAATAAGCGGGCTTGCTACGAGCAGTACTTC. It is translated as CASSNKRACYEQYF.

V is TRBV20-1 and J is TRBJ1-2, with no clear D. CDR1 is DFQATT, CDR2 SNEGSKA, per germline (reference sequence). Trimming shortened V by 5 bases and J by 3 bases, and 16 bases separated the two germline ends. CDR3 length equals 14 residues. The CDR3 loop is CSAQRGRRDYGYTF. CDR3 nucleotides: TGCAGTGCTCAGCGAGGACGGCGGGACTATGGCTACACCTTC.

This clonotype was observed many times. The rearrangement joins TRBV6-2 or TRBV6-3 to TRBJ2-7, with 10 bases matching TRBD2. This CDR3 comprises 15 residues. With 0 bases clipped from V and 5 bases from J, the junction kept 4 bases outside the gene matches. Germline-derived CDR1 and CDR2 are MNHEY and SVGEGT. The CDR3 reads CASSYSASGSDEQYF. Here the CDR3 DNA reads TGTGCCAGCAGTTACTCGGCTAGCGGGAGCGACGAGCAGTACTTC.

The gene calls are TRBV11-3 and TRBJ2-2; perhaps TRBD2 as D (6 bases). Trimming stripped 1 base from V and 4 bases from J, with 7 bases between. The CDR3 is made up of 14 amino acids. Germline V gives CDR1 SGHNT, CDR2 YENEEA. CDR3 coding DNA: TGTGCCAGCAGCTTAGGGGGGGTCACCGGGGAGCTGTTTTTT. Translation gives CASSLGGVTGELFF.

This clonotype was observed at least ten times. The V call is TRBV5-1, the J call TRBJ2-7, with D perhaps assigned TRBD1 or TRBD2 (6 bases each). There are 13 residues in the CDR3. CDR1 SGHRS and CDR2 YFSETQ come from the germline V gene. The V and J ends lost 4 bases and 9 bases respectively, with 17 bases between them. The CDR3 loop reads CASSPLEGGRQYF. DNA of the CDR3: TGCGCCAGCAGCCCCCTTGAGGGGGGAAGGCAGTACTTC.

The V call is TRBV5-1, the J call TRBJ2-5; a weak D match, TRBD1 (6 bases). V dropped 0 bases and J dropped 4 bases, with 16 bases sitting between them. The length of the CDR3 is 16 residues. Germline CDR1 and CDR2: SGHRS and YFSETQ. The CDR3 here is CASSLVAADRGETQYF. In DNA form, the CDR3 reads TGCGCCAGCAGCTTGGTAGCAGCGGACAGAGGAGAGACCCAGTACTTC.

The rearrangement links TRBV7-2 to TRBJ2-7; 10 nucleotides match TRBD2. This CDR3 is built from 17 residues. V gave up 5 bases and J gave up 4 bases; unmatched junction bases: 14. Germline CDR1 SGHTA, CDR2 FQGNSA. The CDR3, as DNA: TGTGCCAGCAGCCCCCAAGGGGCCGGGACTAGCGCATACGAGCAGTACTTC. Amino acids: CASSPQGAGTSAYEQYF.

The V call is TRBV27, the J call TRBJ2-7; 7 bases are shared with TRBD1. V lost 3 bases, J lost 3 bases, and 8 bases stayed unmatched. CDR1 and CDR2 from the germline V gene are MNHEY and SMNVEV (reference sequence). This CDR3 region has 15 residues. CDR3 nucleotide sequence: TGTGCCAGCAGTTTCAAACTGACAGGGTACTACGAGCAGTACTTC. Its translation is CASSFKLTGYYEQYF.

V is TRBV25-1 and J is TRBJ2-1; 11 bases are shared with TRBD2. With V trimmed by 4 bases and J by 6 bases, 5 bases remained unmatched. CDR1 is MGHDK, CDR2 SYGVNS, per germline. The CDR3 contains 15 residues. The CDR3 DNA follows: TGTGCCAGCAGTGTACTAGCGGGAGCATCCAATGAGCAGTTCTTC. Residues: CASSVLAGASNEQFF.

The chain joins TRBV12-3 or TRBV12-4 to TRBJ2-3, with TRBD2 matching 8 bases. The CDR3 consists of 15 residues. The trim removed 2 bases at V and 5 bases at J, leaving 6 bases unmatched. The CDR3 DNA sequence: TGTGCCAGCAGTTTATCGGGGGGGCGGAAAGATACGCAGTATTTT. Its translation: CASSLSGGRKDTQYF.

In its sample, this clonotype was seen a few times. The chain couples TRBV10-2 to TRBJ2-3; 11 bases align to TRBD2. Germline loops: CDR1 WSHSY, CDR2 SAAADI. The CDR3 spans 16 residues. V lost 8 bases, J lost 2 bases, and 9 bases stayed unmatched. The CDR3 loop reads CASQPGLADNTDTQYF. The CDR3 DNA reads TGCGCCAGCCAACCGGGACTAGCGGACAACACAGATACGCAGTATTTT.

At least ten counts were recorded for this clonotype. The V gene is TRBV10-3, the J gene TRBJ2-2; 8 nucleotides align to TRBD1. This CDR3 region has 14 residues. Germline-derived CDR1 and CDR2 are ENHRY and SYGVKD. Trimming at V came to 2 bases and at J to 7 bases, leaving 3 bases not matched to a gene. Written as DNA, the CDR3 is TGTGCCATCAGTGAGGGACAGGGCCACGGGGAGCTGTTTTTT. It encodes CAISEGQGHGELFF.

This sequence joins TRBV10-3 and TRBJ1-5; 7 nucleotides match TRBD1. V was clipped by 6 bases and J by 0 bases; unmatched bases: 11. This CDR3 has 17 amino acids. From germline, CDR1 is ENHRY and CDR2 SYGVKD. For the CDR3, the DNA is TGTGCCATCAGCGCCTCCGTGACAGGGTTTAGCAATCAGCCCCAGCATTTT. Translation gives CAISASVTGFSNQPQHF.

The V call is TRBV20-1, the J call TRBJ1-5; D is perhaps TRBD1 (6 bases). Germline values: CDR1 DFQATT, CDR2 SNEGSKA (reference sequence). The germline V and J ends were trimmed by 3 bases and 8 bases, with 17 bases remaining between them. The CDR3 covers 14 residues. CDR3 sequence reads: CSASQSGVWEPQHF. The CDR3 region has the DNA TGCAGTGCTAGTCAGTCAGGGGTATGGGAGCCCCAGCATTTT.

The rearrangement joins TRBV10-3 to TRBJ2-3; D tentatively reads TRBD1 or TRBD2 (6 bases each). From germline, CDR1 is ENHRY and CDR2 SYGVKD. With 6 bases removed from V and 9 bases from J, the gap between germline ends came to 16 bases. The CDR3 runs 13 residues. The CDR3 spells CAISHGGRETQYF. The DNA for the CDR3 is TGTGCCATCAGCCACGGGGGCAGGGAGACGCAGTATTTT.

This clonotype has just a few counts. V usage is TRBV29-1 and J usage is TRBJ1-1, with D tentatively TRBD1 (5 bases). Germline V gene lookup returns CDR1 SQVTM and CDR2 ANQGSEA. V lost 1 base to trimming and J lost 10 bases, with 10 bases between them. The CDR3 has 11 amino acids. CDR3 amino acids: CSVEVGGGAFF. CDR3 bases: TGCAGCGTTGAAGTCGGGGGGGGAGCTTTCTTT.

V usage is TRBV7-8 and J usage is TRBJ2-1; D is uncertain. Germline CDR1 and CDR2: SGHVS and FQNEAQ. The CDR3 covers 14 residues. Trimming left V 5 bases short and J 7 bases short, with 15 bases between. CDR3: CASSTLGPGNEQFF. Here the CDR3 DNA reads TGTGCCAGCAGCACCCTAGGGCCAGGAAATGAGCAGTTCTTC.

V usage is TRBV6-2 or TRBV6-3 and J usage is TRBJ2-2; D remains unclear. V lost 1 base to trimming and J lost 4 bases, with 10 bases between them. The CDR3 is 15 residues long. Germline-derived CDR1 and CDR2 are MNHEY and SVGEGT. CDR3 protein: CASSYWLVGTGELFF. The CDR3 DNA is TGTGCCAGCAGTTACTGGCTAGTGGGCACCGGGGAGCTGTTTTTT.